This T cell receptor (beta chain) was identified in a study of human T cells and chemical hapten exposure. In the study overall: Recorded diagnoses among the mostly female patients were alopecia areata, totalis or universalis.

Concerning this clonotype: What it binds is unknown. At one end the junction does not follow the germline gene, possibly because of a read error.

The library labeled individual cDNA molecules by adding unique molecular identifiers to them. From the RACE reads, TCRdb called clonotypes with MiXCR, one entry per CDR3 protein. The table has 210,000 or so distinct CDR3 sequences, under 25% seen once. Germline V gene data show CDR1 as DFQATT and CDR2 as SNEGSKA (reference sequence). The CDR3 extends over 15 amino acids. Sample time point: patch test 3, about 24 weeks after DPC sensitization. This sample's treatment: therapeutic diphenylcyclopropenone sensitization with weekly scalp DPC. Blood draws came before every patch-test application. Overall study findings and caveats: Significantly more large CDR3 similarity clusters arose among expanded TCRs than among controls.

The sample here was whole blood, taken in connection with sensitization to the hapten diphenylcyclopropenone (DPC). The chain recombines TRBV20-1 with TRBJ2-1, with D perhaps matching TRBD2 (6 bases). This receptor was taken from a woman aged 40 to 50 with alopecia areata. Some clones in this sample may be carry-over from other donors' samples. CDR3 DNA: TGCGGTGCCCCCCGGAGGGGAAGCTCCTACAATGAGCAGTTCTTC. Protein: CGAPRRGSSYNEQFF.